These 31 T cell receptor beta chains were all obtained from the same sample, sequenced in a study of shared clonotypes between healthy human individuals. Some clones are missing from TCRdb's copy, which holds only in-frame ones; the method was immunoSEQ multiplex PCR. The data contain about 1.1 million clones, 70% to 80% of them seen just once; the ten biggest clones take up approximately 0.95%. Specimen: memory CD4+ T cells from PBMCs. As to subset: CD45RA-negative fraction. The source of these receptors is a man aged 18 to 30 in good health. Some clones in this sample may be carry-over from other donors' samples.

The gene calls are TRBV19 and TRBJ2-7; TRBD2 matches 16 bases. The CDR3 totals 16 residues. V was pared by 4 bases and J by 3 bases, with 3 bases of the junction left unmatched. Germline assignment: CDR1 LNHDA and CDR2 SQIVND (reference sequence). The CDR3 region has the DNA TGTGCCAGTAGTACGGGACTAGCGGGAGGGCGCTACGAGCAGTACTTC. Translation: CASSTGLAGGRYEQYF.

The chain links TRBV9 to TRBJ2-7; D is uncertain. Trimming took 9 bases from V and 4 from J, leaving 14 bases between them. Germline CDR1 is SGDLS and CDR2 is YYNGEE. The CDR3 length is 12 residues. The CDR3 bases are TGTGCCAACCCTATCCAGATTTACGAGCAGTACTTC. It codes for CANPIQIYEQYF.

V usage is TRBV18 and J usage is TRBJ2-7; TRBD1 matches at 10 bases. The V gene's germline CDR1 is KGHSH and CDR2 LQKENI. CDR3 size: 15 residues. Trimming took 2 bases from V and 2 from J; bases not matched to a gene: 3. CDR3 sequence (DNA): TGTGCCAGCTCACCAGGGACAGGGGCCGCCTACGAGCAGTACTTC. Translated, it gives CASSPGTGAAYEQYF.

For this clone: The junction and the germline gene differ at one end; a read error may be behind it. The V call is TRBV5-5, the J call TRBJ2-7; TRBD1 agrees at 7 bases. The germline CDR1 and CDR2 sequences are SGHKS and YYEKEE (reference sequence). CDR3 length equals 15 residues. In DNA, the CDR3 is TGCGCCAGCAGCCAAGAAAGGGGGCCGTCCTACGAGCAGTACTTC. Translated, it gives CASSQERGPSYEQYF.

V is TRBV28 and J is TRBJ2-1, with a weak D call TRBD1 (6 bases). Trimming pared 10 bases from V and 4 bases from J, leaving 14 bases between. This CDR3 is built from 13 residues. Germline-derived CDR1 and CDR2 are MDHEN and SYDVKM. CDR3: CATIPGQYNEQFF. CDR3 nucleotide sequence: TGTGCCACCATTCCGGGACAATACAATGAGCAGTTCTTC. Looking up the rest from reference TRBV28 and TRBJ2-1 gives the full variable domain: DVKVTQSSRYLVKRTGEKVFLECVQDMDHENMFWYRQDPGLGLRLIYFSYDVKMKEKGDIPEGYSVSREKKERFSLILESASTNQTSMYLCATIPGQYNEQFFGPGTRLTVL.

This chain uses TRBV29-1 with TRBJ2-2; 12 positions agree with TRBD2. The CDR3 is made up of 16 amino acids. Per germline, CDR1 SQVTM and CDR2 ANQGSEA. Unmatched junction bases numbered 9, after V lost 7 bases and J lost 3 bases. The CDR3 bases are TGCAGCGCGTGCGTGGGACTAGCGGGCTACACCGGGGAGCTGTTTTTT. Translated, it gives CSACVGLAGYTGELFF.

The CDR3 sequence: CASSSEGAEQYF. The DNA of the CDR3 is TGTGCCAGCAGCTCGGAGGGGGCCGAGCAGTACTTC. The V call is TRBV7-9, the J call TRBJ2-7; weak D call: TRBD1 (7 bases). CDR3 size: 12 residues. Germline CDR1 reads SEHNR; CDR2 reads FQNEAQ (reference sequence). The V and J ends lost 4 bases and 6 bases respectively, with 10 bases between them.

V and J are TRBV6-5 and TRBJ2-2, with D perhaps matching TRBD2 (6 bases). The CDR3 is 15 residues long. V was shortened by 5 bases and J by 0 bases, with 10 bases between the two germline ends. Germline loops: CDR1 MNHEY, CDR2 SVGAGI. The CDR3 is CASSRDFANTGELFF. CDR3 nucleotide sequence: TGTGCCAGCAGTAGGGACTTCGCGAACACCGGGGAGCTGTTTTTT.

The V gene is TRBV5-1, the J gene TRBJ1-1; maybe TRBD1 (5 bases). CDR3 length: 16 amino acids. The germline V and J ends were trimmed by 0 bases and 3 bases, with 15 bases remaining between them. Germline-derived CDR1 and CDR2 are SGHRS and YFSETQ. CDR3 residues: CASSLATWQGDTEAFF. The CDR3 DNA reads TGCGCCAGCAGCTTGGCAACATGGCAGGGTGACACTGAAGCTTTCTTT.

The rearrangement uses TRBV15 and TRBJ2-5; 11 bases fit TRBD2. CDR3 length: 17 residues. The J segment lost 7 bases and the V segment lost 0 bases, leaving 10 bases of the junction unmatched. The germline gives CDR1 LNHNV, CDR2 YYDKDF (reference sequence). This chain's CDR3 is CATSREILTSGISTQYF. CDR3 DNA: TGTGCCACCAGCAGAGAAATCCTGACTAGCGGGATTTCGACCCAGTACTTC.

The chain combines TRBV14 with TRBJ2-1, with 7 bases identical to TRBD2. CDR1 and CDR2 (germline): SGHDN, FVKESK. CDR3 length: 16 amino acids. Germline trimming cut 2 bases from V and 2 bases from J; bases unmatched to any gene: 6. The CDR3 reads CASSQWAGAAYNEQFF. CDR3 coding DNA: TGTGCCAGCAGCCAATGGGCGGGAGCGGCCTACAATGAGCAGTTCTTC.

The V and J genes are TRBV5-1 and TRBJ2-3, with 9 bases identical to TRBD2. The V segment lost 4 bases and the J segment 2 bases; nucleotides outside the gene matches: 8. The CDR3 spans 16 residues. CDR1 and CDR2 (germline): SGHRS, YFSETQ. The CDR3 DNA reads TGCGCCAGCAGCGCCCTGCTAGCGGGGCACACAGATACGCAGTATTTT. Translating it yields CASSALLAGHTDTQYF. Using reference TRBV5-1 and TRBJ2-3 for the parts outside the CDR3, the full variable domain is KAGVTQTPRYLIKTRGQQVTLSCSPISGHRSVSWYQQTPGQGLQFLFEYFSETQRNKGNFPGRFSGRQFSNSRSEMNVSTLELGDSALYLCASSALLAGHTDTQYFGPGTRLTVL.

The CDR3 protein is CASSLADRGGYGYTF. CDR3 in DNA: TGTGCCAGCAGCTTGGCCGACAGGGGAGGCTATGGCTACACCTTC. The chain recombines TRBV5-6 with TRBJ1-2; 8 bases line up with TRBD1. Trimming took 0 bases from V and 4 from J; bases not matched to a gene: 5. Germline CDR1 SGHDT, CDR2 YYEEEE. The CDR3 is 15 amino acids.

A single count supports this clone. Within the sample, other DNA sequences also encode this same CDR3. This chain connects TRBV7-3 to TRBJ2-2, with a tentative D call TRBD2 (5 bases). V was clipped by 5 bases and J by 1 base, with 8 bases between them. CDR1 is SGHTA, CDR2 FQGTGA, per germline. The CDR3 covers 14 residues. The CDR3 DNA reads TGTGCCAGCAGCCCCCGGGAGAACACCGGGGAGCTGTTTTTT. Protein sequence: CASSPRENTGELFF.

The V call is TRBV10-3, the J call TRBJ2-2; perhaps TRBD2 as D (6 bases). There are 16 residues in the CDR3. Germline lookup yields CDR1 ENHRY and CDR2 SYGVKD. Trimming removed 3 bases from V and 1 base from J, with 12 bases in between. The CDR3 spells CAISEGSGVNTGELFF. In DNA form, the CDR3 reads TGTGCCATCAGTGAAGGTAGCGGAGTGAACACCGGGGAGCTGTTTTTT.

This chain links TRBV7-2 with TRBJ2-1; D might be TRBD2 (5 bases). The CDR3 has 14 residues. Germline V gene data show CDR1 as SGHTA and CDR2 as FQGNSA. Trimming pared 3 bases from V and 5 bases from J, leaving 11 bases between. The CDR3 is CASSFLLAHNEQFF. The CDR3 nucleotides read TGTGCCAGCAGCTTTCTTCTAGCACACAATGAGCAGTTCTTC.

V is TRBV6-6 and J is TRBJ2-7, with a possible D match to TRBD2 (6 bases). The CDR3 sequence is 15 residues long. Germline-derived CDR1 and CDR2 are MNHNY and SVGAGI (reference sequence). Trimming took off 5 bases at V and 2 bases at J, with 16 bases between the two ends. The CDR3 nucleotides read TGTGCCAGCAGTAAGGAGGGACGGGCTCCCTACGAGCAGTACTTC. Translation: CASSKEGRAPYEQYF.

V is TRBV7-3 and J is TRBJ2-1; weak D call: TRBD2 (6 bases). The germline V gene has CDR1 SGHTA and CDR2 FQGTGA. The CDR3 has 11 residues. Trimming took 4 bases from V and 9 from J, leaving 7 bases between them. DNA of the CDR3: TGTGCCAGCAGCTCGGGGGTTGAGCAGTTCTTC. It translates to CASSSGVEQFF.

This chain joins TRBV28 and TRBJ1-2; D is possibly TRBD1 (5 bases). CDR1 is MDHEN and CDR2 is SYDVKM in the germline V gene. V was cut by 6 bases and J by 4 bases, with 9 bases left in between. The CDR3 covers 12 residues. As DNA, the CDR3 is TGTGCCAGCAGGCTAAGGGGCTATGGCTACACCTTC. Translated: CASRLRGYGYTF.

The chain links TRBV18 to TRBJ1-5; D unclear. Germline lookup yields CDR1 KGHSH and CDR2 LQKENI. V lost 3 bases and J lost 5, with 11 bases in between. The CDR3 extends over 14 amino acids. This chain's CDR3 is CASSPRVTDQPQHF. The CDR3 DNA reads as TGTGCCAGCTCACCGCGCGTCACAGATCAGCCCCAGCATTTT.

This chain links TRBV28 with TRBJ2-2, with 12 bases lining up with TRBD2. Unmatched junction bases numbered 2, after V lost 6 bases and J lost 3 bases. Germline-derived CDR1 and CDR2 are MDHEN and SYDVKM. The CDR3 sequence is 15 residues long. The CDR3 loop is CASSGLAGYTGELFF. The CDR3 DNA reads as TGTGCCAGCAGCGGACTAGCGGGGTACACCGGGGAGCTGTTTTTT.

The V call is TRBV6-1, the J call TRBJ2-3, with TRBD2 identical over 12 bases. Losses at the gene ends were 0 bases for V and 3 bases for J; bases not matched to a gene: 1. The CDR3 contains 16 residues. The germline V gene has CDR1 MNHNS and CDR2 SASEGT. The CDR3 protein is CASSEALAGGTDTQYF. CDR3 in DNA: TGTGCCAGCAGTGAAGCCCTAGCGGGAGGGACAGATACGCAGTATTTT.

The rearrangement links TRBV7-2 to TRBJ2-3; D unresolved. Germline assignment: CDR1 SGHTA and CDR2 FQGNSA. V shed 5 bases and J shed 2 bases, with 17 bases lying between them. The CDR3 is 16 amino acids. The CDR3 sequence: CASSGRGWRSTDTQYF. CDR3 coding DNA: TGTGCCAGCAGCGGCAGAGGTTGGCGCTCCACAGATACGCAGTATTTT.

The chain links TRBV28 to TRBJ1-5, with D possibly TRBD1 on 5 matching bases. Germline V gene data show CDR1 as MDHEN and CDR2 as SYDVKM. V shed 4 bases and J shed 3 bases, with 13 bases lying between them. The CDR3 is 15 amino acids. The CDR3 nucleotides read TGTGCCAGCAGTTGGGGGGTGACATCCAATCAGCCCCAGCATTTT. This sequence encodes CASSWGVTSNQPQHF.

This clone appeared a single time. This chain links TRBV11-2 with TRBJ2-2; D unresolved. Trimming pared 8 bases from V and 4 bases from J, leaving 14 bases between. Germline V gene lookup returns CDR1 SGHAT and CDR2 FQNNGV. The CDR3 runs 14 residues. The CDR3 nucleotides read TGTGCCAGCGGCGCCCGTGAGACCACCGGGGAGCTGTTTTTT. It is translated as CASGARETTGELFF.

This clone was seen a handful of times. The V call is TRBV10-3, the J call TRBJ1-5; TRBD1 might be the D (6 bases). The V gene lost 6 bases and the J gene lost 0 bases, with 12 bases spanning the gap. The CDR3 sequence is 15 residues long. Looked up from germline, CDR1 is ENHRY and CDR2 is SYGVKD. The CDR3 protein is CAISAGHLSNQPQHF. CDR3 in DNA: TGTGCCATCAGCGCGGGACACCTTAGCAATCAGCCCCAGCATTTT.

This chain connects TRBV4-1 to TRBJ2-3; TRBD1 aligns across 7 bases. This CDR3 contains 17 residues. J lost 9 bases, V lost 0 bases, and 15 bases had no gene match. Germline lookup yields CDR1 MGHRA and CDR2 YSYEKL. CDR3 coding DNA: TGCGCCAGCAGCCAAGATAGGGGGCAGCTCCGTGGGGTGACGCAGTATTTT. It translates to CASSQDRGQLRGVTQYF.

This clone was picked up one time. This chain links TRBV27 with TRBJ2-3; perhaps TRBD2 as D (5 bases). Trimming removed 6 bases at V and 6 bases at J, with 13 bases between. Per the germline V gene, CDR1 is MNHEY and CDR2 is SMNVEV (reference sequence). The CDR3 loop spans 13 amino acids. CDR3 sequence (DNA): TGTGCCAGCAGACCAACGGGGTGGGATACGCAGTATTTT. This translates into CASRPTGWDTQYF.

The chain recombines TRBV15 with TRBJ1-1; TRBD1 aligns across 7 bases. The V and J ends lost 4 bases and 1 base, in that order; junction bases with no gene match: 6. Germline CDR1 reads LNHNV; CDR2 reads YYDKDF (reference sequence). The CDR3 is 15 amino acids. CDR3 residues: CATSKGQVPNTEAFF. In DNA, the CDR3 is TGTGCCACCAGCAAAGGACAGGTCCCGAACACTGAAGCTTTCTTT. Filled out from reference TRBV15 and TRBJ1-1, the complete variable domain reads DAMVIQNPRYQVTQFGKPVTLSCSQTLNHNVMYWYQQKSSQAPKLLFHYYDKDFNNEADTPDNFQSRRPNTSFCFLDIRSPGLGDTAMYLCATSKGQVPNTEAFFGQGTRLTVV.

The CDR3 region is CASSLMPTSLSYNEQFF. CDR3 nucleotide sequence: TGTGCCAGCAGTTTAATGCCGACTAGCCTATCCTACAATGAGCAGTTCTTC. The chain joins TRBV27 to TRBJ2-1; 7 bases line up with TRBD2. The CDR3 covers 17 residues. J gave up 1 base and V 2 bases, and 8 bases lay outside the gene matches. The germline gives CDR1 MNHEY, CDR2 SMNVEV (reference sequence).

This clone was found a few times. The J gene is TRBJ2-2, the V gene TRBV10-3, with 9 bases matching TRBD1. The CDR3 sequence is 15 residues long. V was pared by 8 bases and J by 7 bases, with 11 bases of the junction left unmatched. Germline CDR1 and CDR2: ENHRY and SYGVKD. The CDR3 bases are TGTGCCATCGCTGTTGGACAGGGGATTCACGGGGAGCTGTTTTTT. Its protein is CAIAVGQGIHGELFF.